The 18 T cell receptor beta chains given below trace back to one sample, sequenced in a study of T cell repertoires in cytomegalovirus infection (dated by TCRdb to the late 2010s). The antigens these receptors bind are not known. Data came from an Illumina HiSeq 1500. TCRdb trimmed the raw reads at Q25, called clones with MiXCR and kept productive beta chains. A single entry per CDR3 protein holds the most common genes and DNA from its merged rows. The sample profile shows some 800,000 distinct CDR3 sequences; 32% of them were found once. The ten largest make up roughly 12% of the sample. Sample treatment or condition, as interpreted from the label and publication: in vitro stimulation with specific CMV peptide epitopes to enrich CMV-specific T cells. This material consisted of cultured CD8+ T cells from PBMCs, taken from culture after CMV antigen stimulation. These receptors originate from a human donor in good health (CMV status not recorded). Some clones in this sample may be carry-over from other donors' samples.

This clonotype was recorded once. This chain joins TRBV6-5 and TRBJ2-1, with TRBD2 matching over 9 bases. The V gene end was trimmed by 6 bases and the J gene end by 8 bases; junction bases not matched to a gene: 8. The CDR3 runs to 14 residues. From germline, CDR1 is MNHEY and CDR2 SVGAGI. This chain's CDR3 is CASSRRGGIYEQFF. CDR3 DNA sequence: TGTGCCAGCAGCAGGCGGGGGGGCATCTATGAGCAGTTCTTC.

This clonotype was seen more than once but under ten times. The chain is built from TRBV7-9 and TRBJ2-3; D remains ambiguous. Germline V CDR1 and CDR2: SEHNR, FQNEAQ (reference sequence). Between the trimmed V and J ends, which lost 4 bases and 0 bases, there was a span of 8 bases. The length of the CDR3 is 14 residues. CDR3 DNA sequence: TGTGCCAGCAGCTCCTCCCTTAGCACAGATACGCAGTATTTT. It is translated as CASSSSLSTDTQYF.

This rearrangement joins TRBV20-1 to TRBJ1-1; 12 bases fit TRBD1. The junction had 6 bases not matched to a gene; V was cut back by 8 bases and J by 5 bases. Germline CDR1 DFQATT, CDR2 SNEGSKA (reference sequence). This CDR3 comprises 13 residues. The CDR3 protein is CSLRGQGATEAFF. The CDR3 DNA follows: TGCAGTCTCCGGGGACAGGGGGCAACTGAAGCTTTCTTT.

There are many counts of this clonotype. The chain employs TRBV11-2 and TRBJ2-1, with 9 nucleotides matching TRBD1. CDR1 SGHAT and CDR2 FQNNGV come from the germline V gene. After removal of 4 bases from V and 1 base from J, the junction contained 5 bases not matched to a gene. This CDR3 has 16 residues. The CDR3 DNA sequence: TGTGCCAGCAGCTCCCCGGGACAGGGATCCTACAATGAGCAGTTCTTC. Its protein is CASSSPGQGSYNEQFF.

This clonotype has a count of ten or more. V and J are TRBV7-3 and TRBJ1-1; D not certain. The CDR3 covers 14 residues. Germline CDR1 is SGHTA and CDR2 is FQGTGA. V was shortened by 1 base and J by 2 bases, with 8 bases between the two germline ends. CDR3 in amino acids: CASSLIASNTEAFF. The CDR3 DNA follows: TGTGCCAGCAGCTTAATAGCCAGTAACACTGAAGCTTTCTTT.

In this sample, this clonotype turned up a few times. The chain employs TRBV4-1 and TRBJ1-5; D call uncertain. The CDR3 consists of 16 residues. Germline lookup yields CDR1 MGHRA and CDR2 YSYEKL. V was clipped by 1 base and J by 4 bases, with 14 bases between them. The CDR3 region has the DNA TGCGCCAGCAGCCAAGGGGGTACCTGGGAGAATCAGCCCCAGCATTTT. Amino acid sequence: CASSQGGTWENQPQHF.

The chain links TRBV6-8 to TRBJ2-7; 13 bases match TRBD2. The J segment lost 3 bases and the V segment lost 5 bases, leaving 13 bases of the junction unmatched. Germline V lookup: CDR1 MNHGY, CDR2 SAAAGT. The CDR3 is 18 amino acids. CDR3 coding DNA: TGTGCCAGCAGTAACCTTAGGACTAGCGGGGGCGTACTCTACGAGCAGTACGTC. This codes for CASSNLRTSGGVLYEQYV.

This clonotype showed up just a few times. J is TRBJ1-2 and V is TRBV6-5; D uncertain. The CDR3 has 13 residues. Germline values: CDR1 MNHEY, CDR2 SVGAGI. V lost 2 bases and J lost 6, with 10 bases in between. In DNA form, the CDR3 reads TGTGCCAGCAGTTACACTATAATCGATGGCTACACCTTC. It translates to CASSYTIIDGYTF.

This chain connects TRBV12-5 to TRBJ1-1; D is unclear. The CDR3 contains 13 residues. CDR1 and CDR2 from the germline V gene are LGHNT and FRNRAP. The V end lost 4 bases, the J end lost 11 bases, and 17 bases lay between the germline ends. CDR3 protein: CASGSHPGSPAFF. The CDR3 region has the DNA TGTGCTAGTGGTTCCCATCCGGGATCCCCTGCTTTCTTT. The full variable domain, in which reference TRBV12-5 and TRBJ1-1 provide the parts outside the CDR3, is DARVTQTPRHKVTEMGQEVTMRCQPILGHNTVFWYRQTMMQGLELLAYFRNRAPLDDSGMPKDRFSAEMPDATLATLKIQPSEPRDSAVYFCASGSHPGSPAFFGQGTRLTVV.

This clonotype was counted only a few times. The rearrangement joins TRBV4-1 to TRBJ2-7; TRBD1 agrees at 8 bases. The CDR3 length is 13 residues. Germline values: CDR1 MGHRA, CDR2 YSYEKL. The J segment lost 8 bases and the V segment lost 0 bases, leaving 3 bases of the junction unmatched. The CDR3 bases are TGCGCCAGCAGCCAAGAGACAGGGGATAAGCAGTACGTC. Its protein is CASSQETGDKQYV.

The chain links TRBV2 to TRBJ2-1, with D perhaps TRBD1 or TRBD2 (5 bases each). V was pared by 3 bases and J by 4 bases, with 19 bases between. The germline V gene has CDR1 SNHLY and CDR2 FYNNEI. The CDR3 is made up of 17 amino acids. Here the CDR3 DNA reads TGTGCCAGCAGTGACGGGACCGGGCAGAAGTTATACAATGAGCAGTTCTTC. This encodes CASSDGTGQKLYNEQFF.

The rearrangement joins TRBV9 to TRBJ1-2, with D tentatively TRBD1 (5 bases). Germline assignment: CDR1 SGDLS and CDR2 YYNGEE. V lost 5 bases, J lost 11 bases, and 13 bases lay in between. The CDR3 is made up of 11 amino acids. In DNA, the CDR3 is TGTGCCAGCAGATCTCTTTGGGGGTACACCTTC. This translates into CASRSLWGYTF.

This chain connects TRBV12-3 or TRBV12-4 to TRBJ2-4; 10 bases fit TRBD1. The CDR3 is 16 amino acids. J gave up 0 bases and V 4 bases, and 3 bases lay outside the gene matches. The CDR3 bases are TGTGCCAGCAGTTCTCGACAGGGGGCAGCCAAAAACATTCAGTACTTC. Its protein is CASSSRQGAAKNIQYF.

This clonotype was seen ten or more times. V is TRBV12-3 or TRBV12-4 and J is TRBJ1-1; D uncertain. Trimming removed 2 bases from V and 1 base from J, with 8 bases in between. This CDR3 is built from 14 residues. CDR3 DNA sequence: TGTGCCAGCAGTTTACGGTACGGGAACACTGAAGCTTTCTTT. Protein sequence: CASSLRYGNTEAFF.

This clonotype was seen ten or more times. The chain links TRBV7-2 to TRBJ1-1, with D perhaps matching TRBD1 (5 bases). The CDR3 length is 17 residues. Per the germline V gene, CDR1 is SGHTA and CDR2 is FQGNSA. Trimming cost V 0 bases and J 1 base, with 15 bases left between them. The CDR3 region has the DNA TGTGCCAGCAGCTTAGCCGGAGCGGGGCTCGGGAACACTGAAGCTTTCTTT. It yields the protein CASSLAGAGLGNTEAFF.

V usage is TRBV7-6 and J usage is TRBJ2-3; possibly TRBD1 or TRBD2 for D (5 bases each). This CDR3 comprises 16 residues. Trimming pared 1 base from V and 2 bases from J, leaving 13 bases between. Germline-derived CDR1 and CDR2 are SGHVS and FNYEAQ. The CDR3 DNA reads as TGTGCCAGCAGCTTAGAATGGGGCGGGTCCACAGATACGCAGTATTTT. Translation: CASSLEWGGSTDTQYF.

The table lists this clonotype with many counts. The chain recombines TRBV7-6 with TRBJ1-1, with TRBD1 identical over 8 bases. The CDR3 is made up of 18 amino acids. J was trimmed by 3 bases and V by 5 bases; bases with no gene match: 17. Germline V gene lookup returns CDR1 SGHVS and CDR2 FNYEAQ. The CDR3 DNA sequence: TGTGCCAGCAGCCCTCGACAGGGGCCCAGAGGAGGATACACTGAAGCTTTCTTT. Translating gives CASSPRQGPRGGYTEAFF.

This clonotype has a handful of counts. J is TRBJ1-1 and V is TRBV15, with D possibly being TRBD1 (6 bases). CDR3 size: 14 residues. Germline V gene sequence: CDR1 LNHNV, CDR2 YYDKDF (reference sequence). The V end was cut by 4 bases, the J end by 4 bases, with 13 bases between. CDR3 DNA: TGTGCCACCAGCACTGAACAGGGCGGCACTGAAGCTTTCTTT. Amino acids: CATSTEQGGTEAFF.